This is a list of T cell receptor beta chains from one sample in a study of radiotherapy plus CTLA-4 blockade in lung cancer. Some clones are missing from TCRdb's copy, which holds only in-frame ones; the method was immunoSEQ multiplex PCR. Found here are around 91,000 clones, 80% to 90% of them singletons; the top ten hold 4.9%. The sequencing here drew on peripheral blood, taken from a patient treated with radiotherapy plus ipilimumab. The receptors come from a human donor with non-small cell lung cancer that progressed on radiotherapy plus ipilimumab. The CDR3 runs from the conserved cysteine through the conserved F or W.

j_gene: TRBJ1-5
v_gene: TRBV30
CDR3aa: CAWSDGRGQPQHF

j_gene: TRBJ2-7
v_gene: TRBV18
CDR3aa: CASSPGGSRTYEQYF

j_gene: TRBJ1-2
v_gene: TRBV6-1
CDR3aa: CASSAGFDGYTF

j_gene: TRBJ1-6
v_gene: TRBV13
CDR3aa: CASSGKPGTGNSPLHF

j_gene: TRBJ2-2
v_gene: TRBV4-1
CDR3aa: CASSFMNNPNTGELFF

j_gene: TRBJ2-2
v_gene: TRBV7-7
CDR3aa: CASSLSGEYGELFF

j_gene: TRBJ2-1
v_gene: TRBV7-8
CDR3aa: CASSGLAGYNEQFF

j_gene: TRBJ1-5
v_gene: TRBV13
CDR3aa: CASSLRDRPQHF

j_gene: TRBJ2-7
v_gene: TRBV5-1
CDR3aa: CASSLEGGYEQYF

j_gene: TRBJ1-2
v_gene: TRBV12-2
CDR3aa: CASRVCRAPRKTYGYTF

j_gene: TRBJ2-5
v_gene: TRBV6-1
CDR3aa: CASSAFVTQETQYF

j_gene: TRBJ2-3
v_gene: TRBV27
CDR3aa: CASSSGADTQYF

j_gene: TRBJ2-7
v_gene: TRBV5-5
CDR3aa: CASSLPGTSLHEQYF

j_gene: TRBJ1-2
v_gene: TRBV5-1
CDR3aa: CASSFGTGAYGYTF

j_gene: TRBJ2-5
v_gene: TRBV2
CDR3aa: CASPAGTSGMSETQYF

j_gene: TRBJ2-2
v_gene: TRBV7-3
CDR3aa: CASSPGTGELFF

j_gene: TRBJ1-2
v_gene: TRBV12-5
CDR3aa: CASGFRGADYGYTF

j_gene: TRBJ2-1
v_gene: TRBV5-1
CDR3aa: CASSLGYSQFF

j_gene: -
v_gene: TRBV29-1
CDR3aa: CSVEGTGKGQFF

j_gene: TRBJ2-4
v_gene: TRBV6-5
CDR3aa: CASSSREAKNIQYF

j_gene: TRBJ2-2
v_gene: TRBV19
CDR3aa: CAVRGEAAGGELFF

j_gene: TRBJ2-1
v_gene: TRBV9
CDR3aa: CASSAGLAGYNEQFF

j_gene: TRBJ1-4
v_gene: TRBV6-6
CDR3aa: CASRRLSRGEKLFF

j_gene: TRBJ1-1
v_gene: TRBV5-6
CDR3aa: CASSLRTDEAFF

j_gene: TRBJ2-1
v_gene: TRBV5-1
CDR3aa: CASSYTTSGSSYNEQFF

j_gene: TRBJ1-5
v_gene: TRBV18
CDR3aa: CASSPGRGQGAEPQHF

j_gene: TRBJ2-1
v_gene: TRBV14
CDR3aa: CASSRTSGSPQFF

j_gene: TRBJ2-1
v_gene: TRBV6-5
CDR3aa: CASSYSPSRREQFF

j_gene: TRBJ2-7
v_gene: TRBV7-9
CDR3aa: CASSLLAGGLYEQYF

j_gene: TRBJ1-2
v_gene: TRBV18
CDR3aa: CASSPTPSRGAGGYTF

j_gene: TRBJ2-1
v_gene: TRBV6-1
CDR3aa: CASSAGTSGRVEQFF

j_gene: TRBJ2-4
v_gene: TRBV2
CDR3aa: CASSEWTKNIQYF

j_gene: TRBJ2-2
v_gene: TRBV5-1
CDR3aa: CASSTGGPGGELFF

j_gene: TRBJ1-2
v_gene: TRBV9
CDR3aa: CASSRTTQGLSGYTF